The entry below describes one T cell receptor beta chain. What it binds is not known. The germline gives CDR1 SGDLS, CDR2 YYNGEE. This CDR3 has 15 residues. V lost 3 bases and J lost 3, with 15 bases in between. Here immunoSEQ multiplex PCR was the method, and the copy in TCRdb shows in-frame clones only, minus some. The sample yields some 420,000 clones, 85% to 90% seen once. This sample is drawn from a study of Ad26.COV2.S vaccination and SARS-CoV-2 variants. Background on the study: It was the COV1001 Ad26.COV2.S trial arm that included the donor. Dosing was one shot or two shots 56 days apart. Whole-study results and caveats: For non-spike TCRs, breadth in vaccine recipients resembled that in placebo recipients.

Treatment given: roughly 19 received Ad26.COV2.S at low or high dose, single or two shots; several received placebo; per-sample allocation not given. Sampling happened 63 days after the first vaccine or placebo injection. The administered vaccine (an Ad26 vector) expressed Wuhan-strain SARS-CoV-2 spike. Sequencing was performed on peripheral blood, taken in a trial of Ad26.COV2.S vaccine versus placebo. The TCR sequence derives from a person aged 18-60 years who received the Ad26.COV2.S COVID-19 vaccine or a placebo. The rearrangement links TRBV9 to TRBJ1-2; D possibly corresponds to TRBD1 (6 bases). The CDR3 DNA sequence: TGTGCCAGCAGCGCCCGGGACACCAATTACTATGGCTACACCTTC. This translates into CASSARDTNYYGYTF.